The 10 T cell receptor beta chains reported below all come from one sample, sequenced in a study of breast tumors, draining lymph nodes, adjacent tissues. Breast cancer patients provided tissue from their axillary draining lymph nodes. Using its own MiXCR run on the multiplex PCR reads, TCRdb lists one record per CDR3 protein. The sample includes 180,000 or so distinct CDR3 sequences, 33% of them seen just once. The sample consisted of axillary lymph node tissue. These receptors were obtained from a female donor with breast cancer. Some clones in this sample may be carry-over from other donors' samples.

This clonotype was observed at least ten times. J is TRBJ2-5 and V is TRBV9; 9 nucleotides agree with TRBD2. CDR1 and CDR2 from the germline V gene are SGDLS and YYNGEE. This CDR3 contains 15 residues. V dropped 3 bases and J dropped 2; count of bases not matched to a gene: 5. CDR3 sequence (DNA): TGTGCCAGCAGCGGCAGCGGGGGGCCACAAGAGACCCAGTACTTC. It codes for CASSGSGGPQETQYF.

The gene calls are TRBV29-1 and TRBJ2-7; D is uncertain. The germline V gene has CDR1 SQVTM and CDR2 ANQGSEA. V lost 8 bases and J 2 bases, leaving 7 bases between the germline ends. This CDR3 region has 10 residues. CDR3 protein: CSLGTYEQYF. The CDR3 DNA sequence: TGCAGCTTAGGTACCTACGAGCAGTACTTC.

There are many counts of this clonotype. One end of the junction fails to match germline, which may point to a read error. This chain connects TRBV7-9 to TRBJ1-2, with TRBD1 matching over 9 bases. This CDR3 has 15 amino acids. CDR1 and CDR2 from the germline V gene are SEHNR and FQNEAQ (reference sequence). Here the CDR3 reads CASSPSTGGRWGYPF. CDR3 bases: TGTGCCAGCAGCCCTTCGACAGGGGGACGATGGGGCTACCCCTTC.

This chain connects TRBV9 to TRBJ2-3; D possibly corresponds to TRBD2 (7 bases). Germline CDR1 SGDLS, CDR2 YYNGEE. This CDR3 has 15 residues. Trimming took off 0 bases at V and 11 bases at J, with 19 bases between the two ends. As DNA, the CDR3 is TGTGCCAGCAGCGTAGGCGGGGGCTCCTACAATGAGCAGTATTTT. This translates into CASSVGGGSYNEQYF.

This clonotype was counted ten times or more. This rearrangement joins TRBV7-9 to TRBJ2-7, with 8 bases lining up with TRBD1. The CDR3 spans 14 residues. Germline loops: CDR1 SEHNR, CDR2 FQNEAQ (reference sequence). Unmatched junction bases numbered 7, after V lost 4 bases and J lost 5 bases. The CDR3 here is CASSSTDRGNEQYF. DNA for the CDR3: TGTGCCAGCAGCTCCACAGACAGGGGCAACGAGCAGTACTTC.

The CDR3 nucleotides read TGTGCCAGCAGTCTAGCCCAGATAGCGGGGGCATCAGATACGCAGTATTTT. Encoded protein: CASSLAQIAGASDTQYF. V gene TRBV3-1 combines with J gene TRBJ2-3, with 9 positions matching TRBD2. Trimming took 6 bases from V and 4 from J; bases not matched to a gene: 14. The CDR3 sequence is 17 residues long. Germline V CDR1 and CDR2: LGHDT, YNNKEL (reference sequence).

The chain employs TRBV6-1 and TRBJ1-6; 10 bases map to TRBD1. This CDR3 comprises 15 residues. Per germline, CDR1 MNHNS and CDR2 SASEGT. The V segment lost 1 base and the J segment 11 bases; nucleotides outside the gene matches: 5. As DNA, the CDR3 is TGTGCCAGCAGTGAAGTAGGGGGGACAGGGGCACCCCTCCACTTT. Encoded protein: CASSEVGGTGAPLHF.

J is TRBJ2-4 and V is TRBV6-6; TRBD2 matches at 13 bases. CDR1 and CDR2 (germline): MNHNY, SVGAGI (reference sequence). The CDR3 loop spans 18 amino acids. The V gene end was trimmed by 5 bases and the J gene end by 1 base; junction bases not matched to a gene: 8. The CDR3 DNA reads as TGTGCCAGCAGTCTGGGACTAGCGGGGCGAGTGGCCAAAAACATTCAGTACTTC. It translates to CASSLGLAGRVAKNIQYF.

This clonotype was picked up many times. The chain has TRBV29-1 and TRBJ2-2; D uncertain. The V gene's germline CDR1 is SQVTM and CDR2 ANQGSEA. Trimming took off 2 bases at V and 0 bases at J, with 1 base between the two ends. The CDR3 extends over 12 amino acids. DNA of the CDR3: TGCAGCGTTGAACCGAACACCGGGGAGCTGTTTTTT. Protein product: CSVEPNTGELFF.

Comment on this clonotype: The junction does not match germline at one end; this may be a read error. The J gene is TRBJ1-2, the V gene TRBV6-6, with 7 positions matching TRBD1. CDR1 is MNHNY, CDR2 SVGAGI, per germline (reference sequence). The CDR3 has 13 residues. CDR3 nucleotides: TGTGCCAGCAGTCACTCCGACAGGGTGGGCTACACCTTC. This codes for CASSHSDRVGYTF.